These 19 T cell receptor beta chains originate from one sample sequenced in a study of blood T cells in healthy people across ages. The use of a sample-barcoded 5' primer and a J-beta primer mix characterized a second PCR of about 7 to 12 cycles. TCRdb re-called the 5' RACE reads through MiXCR, storing one row per CDR3 protein. The profile covers 1.5 million to 2 million distinct CDR3 sequences, with over 25% appearing a single time and less than 9.5% taken by the ten largest. The sample was blood. The receptors originated from a woman aged 25-40 years in good health.

The chain couples TRBV7-9 to TRBJ1-2; 8 bases fit TRBD1. Germline CDR1 is SEHNR and CDR2 is FQNEAQ (reference sequence). The CDR3 length is 18 residues. The V and J ends lost 0 bases and 0 bases, in that order; junction bases with no gene match: 9. The CDR3 DNA reads as TGTGCCAGCAGCTTAGCAGGCGGACAGGGCCTTACTAACTATGGCTACACCTTC. Its translation is CASSLAGGQGLTNYGYTF.

This clonotype was seen a few times. The CDR3 protein is CASRVARRGGYNEQFF. The DNA of the CDR3 is TGTGCCAGCAGAGTAGCCCGGCGGGGGGGTTACAATGAGCAGTTCTTC. The rearrangement links TRBV7-2 to TRBJ2-1, with 9 bases lining up with TRBD2. Germline V gene lookup returns CDR1 SGHTA and CDR2 FQGNSA. This CDR3 is built from 16 residues. The V gene end was trimmed by 6 bases and the J gene end by 4 bases; junction bases not matched to a gene: 10.

The chain employs TRBV20-1 and TRBJ2-5, with 8 bases lining up with TRBD2. Trimming at V came to 6 bases and at J to 4 bases, leaving 22 bases not matched to a gene. CDR1 DFQATT and CDR2 SNEGSKA come from the germline V gene (reference sequence). The CDR3 is made up of 18 amino acids. CDR3 amino acids: CSANRGGYAGGPLETQYF. The CDR3 DNA sequence: TGCAGTGCCAACCGGGGAGGCTATGCGGGGGGCCCCTTAGAGACCCAGTACTTC.

This clonotype was observed a handful of times. The V and J genes are TRBV6-1 and TRBJ2-7, with 8 positions matching TRBD1. In germline, CDR1 is MNHNS, CDR2 SASEGT. With V trimmed by 7 bases and J by 2 bases, 7 bases remained unmatched. The CDR3 loop spans 14 amino acids. The CDR3 protein is CASIRQGPPYEQYF. As DNA, the CDR3 is TGTGCCAGCATTCGACAGGGGCCCCCCTACGAGCAGTACTTC.

This clonotype came up a few times. The J gene is TRBJ2-1, the V gene TRBV29-1; D might be TRBD1 (5 bases). The CDR3 sequence is 14 residues long. V lost 4 bases to trimming and J lost 5 bases, with 15 bases between them. Germline V gives CDR1 SQVTM, CDR2 ANQGSEA. This CDR3 reads CSVGQGGSNNEQFF. CDR3 sequence (DNA): TGCAGCGTTGGGCAGGGTGGCTCGAACAATGAGCAGTTCTTC.

This chain uses TRBV28 with TRBJ1-2; D not resolved. The CDR3 runs to 11 residues. V was shortened by 6 bases and J by 8 bases, with 10 bases between the two germline ends. Germline V gives CDR1 MDHEN, CDR2 SYDVKM. The CDR3 is CASSPTRGYTF. CDR3 DNA sequence: TGTGCCAGCAGCCCGACGAGGGGCTACACCTTC.

This clonotype was detected a few times. This sequence joins TRBV7-3 and TRBJ2-1; 10 bases are shared with TRBD2. CDR1 and CDR2 from the germline V gene are SGHTA and FQGTGA. J was trimmed by 8 bases and V by 2 bases; bases with no gene match: 6. The CDR3 extends over 15 amino acids. CDR3 sequence: CASSLERGGVYEQFF. DNA for the CDR3: TGTGCCAGCAGCTTAGAGCGGGGGGGCGTCTATGAGCAGTTCTTC. The full variable domain, rest sourced from reference TRBV7-3 and TRBJ2-1, is GAGVSQTPSNKVTEKGKYVELRCDPISGHTALYWYRQSLGQGPEFLIYFQGTGAADDSGLPNDRFFAVRPEGSVSTLKIQRTERGDSAVYLCASSLERGGVYEQFFGPGTRLTVL.

This rearrangement joins TRBV3-1 to TRBJ2-1; D remains unclear. The CDR3 extends over 14 amino acids. Trimming left V 0 bases short and J 6 bases short, with 9 bases between. Germline CDR1 LGHDT, CDR2 YNNKEL (reference sequence). The CDR3 protein is CASSQEGRPNEQFF. CDR3 in DNA: TGTGCCAGCAGCCAAGAGGGCAGGCCCAATGAGCAGTTCTTC.

V usage is TRBV7-6 and J usage is TRBJ2-7, with 10 bases lining up with TRBD2. Germline V gene sequence: CDR1 SGHVS, CDR2 FNYEAQ. The CDR3 runs 15 residues. V was pared by 1 base and J by 3 bases, with 3 bases of the junction left unmatched. The DNA for the CDR3 is TGTGCCAGCAGCTTAGGTCCTAGCGGGAGCTACGAGCAGTACTTC. The encoded protein is CASSLGPSGSYEQYF.

The sample holds many counts of this clonotype. J is TRBJ2-1 and V is TRBV20-1; D is unclear. The V gene lost 0 bases and the J gene lost 5 bases, with 14 bases spanning the gap. Germline CDR1 reads DFQATT; CDR2 reads SNEGSKA (reference sequence). The CDR3 covers 15 residues. CDR3 region: CSARDPGARNNEQFF. In DNA form, the CDR3 reads TGCAGTGCTAGAGATCCAGGAGCTAGAAACAATGAGCAGTTCTTC.

This chain connects TRBV28 to TRBJ1-5; D may be TRBD1 (6 bases). The CDR3 covers 15 residues. The V gene lost 5 bases and the J gene lost 2 bases, with 13 bases spanning the gap. Germline assignment: CDR1 MDHEN and CDR2 SYDVKM. Here the CDR3 DNA reads TGTGCCAGCAGTCCTCCAGGGGATGGCAATCAGCCCCAGCATTTT. This encodes CASSPPGDGNQPQHF. The whole variable domain, filled in from reference TRBV28 and TRBJ1-5, reads DVKVTQSSRYLVKRTGEKVFLECVQDMDHENMFWYRQDPGLGLRLIYFSYDVKMKEKGDIPEGYSVSREKKERFSLILESASTNQTSMYLCASSPPGDGNQPQHFGDGTRLSIL.

The chain joins TRBV9 to TRBJ2-5, with 8 bases matching TRBD2. Looked up from germline, CDR1 is SGDLS and CDR2 is YYNGEE. The J segment lost 5 bases and the V segment lost 3 bases, leaving 9 bases of the junction unmatched. CDR3 length: 15 residues. The CDR3 sequence: CASSGFGRGRETQYF. The CDR3 region has the DNA TGTGCCAGCAGCGGCTTCGGGAGGGGTCGGGAGACCCAGTACTTC. The entire variable domain, with the rest obtained from reference TRBV9 and TRBJ2-5, is as follows: DSGVTQTPKHLITATGQRVTLRCSPRSGDLSVYWYQQSLDQGLQFLIQYYNGEERAKGNILERFSAQQFPDLHSELNLSSLELGDSALYFCASSGFGRGRETQYFGPGTRLLVL.

This clonotype was detected only a few times. The CDR3 coding sequence is TGTGCCAGCTCATCTGGACTAGCGGGGGCTCCTGAGCAGTTCTTC. Its translation: CASSSGLAGAPEQFF. The chain links TRBV18 to TRBJ2-1; 13 nucleotides agree with TRBD2. The germline gives CDR1 KGHSH, CDR2 LQKENI. The junction had 7 bases not matched to a gene; V was cut back by 5 bases and J by 9 bases. The CDR3 runs to 15 residues.

This chain uses TRBV7-9 with TRBJ1-1; D remains ambiguous. Germline assignment: CDR1 SEHNR and CDR2 FQNEAQ (reference sequence). With 5 bases removed from V and 1 base from J, the gap between germline ends came to 11 bases. The CDR3 runs 14 residues. CDR3 protein: CASSEEGPNTEAFF. In DNA form, the CDR3 reads TGTGCCAGCAGCGAAGAAGGGCCGAACACTGAAGCTTTCTTT.

The rearrangement uses TRBV28 and TRBJ1-2, with D possibly being TRBD1 (5 bases). V lost 1 base and J 0 bases, leaving 9 bases between the germline ends. The V gene's germline CDR1 is MDHEN and CDR2 SYDVKM. This CDR3 contains 15 residues. CDR3 nucleotide sequence: TGTGCCAGCAGTTTATCCGGGGACTCTAACTATGGCTACACCTTC. Protein sequence: CASSLSGDSNYGYTF.

The genes are TRBV27 and TRBJ2-7, with 7 bases aligning to TRBD1. The CDR3 is 14 amino acids. CDR1 and CDR2 (germline): MNHEY, SMNVEV (reference sequence). The V gene end was trimmed by 6 bases and the J gene end by 6 bases; junction bases not matched to a gene: 11. Here the CDR3 DNA reads TGTGCCAGCAGGTCTTATGACAGGGTCGGCGAGCAGTACTTC. This gives the protein CASRSYDRVGEQYF.

In its sample, this clonotype was seen many times. This sequence joins TRBV29-1 and TRBJ2-7, with D possibly matching TRBD1 (7 bases). Between the trimmed V and J ends, which lost 6 bases and 3 bases, there was a span of 12 bases. Germline lookup yields CDR1 SQVTM and CDR2 ANQGSEA. The CDR3 is 12 amino acids. The CDR3 protein is CSVRGADYEQYF. CDR3 sequence (DNA): TGCAGCGTCAGGGGGGCGGACTACGAGCAGTACTTC.

With respect to this clonotype: At one boundary the junction diverges from the germline segment, which might be a read error. The J gene is TRBJ1-2, the V gene TRBV12-3 or TRBV12-4; 7 nucleotides align to TRBD1. The CDR3 contains 14 residues. The CDR3, as DNA: TGTGCCAGCAGTTTAGCCACACAGGGGTACGGCTGCACCTTC. Translation: CASSLATQGYGCTF.

In its sample, this clonotype was seen many times. A read error may produce the germline difference seen at one junction end. The V call is TRBV2, the J call TRBJ2-3; 9 nucleotides align to TRBD1. CDR3 length: 13 amino acids. Germline-derived CDR1 and CDR2 are SNHLY and FYNNEI. The chain's CDR3 is CASRTGGTDTQYF. CDR3 in DNA: TGCGCCAGCCGGACAGGGGGCACAGATACGCAGTATTTT.